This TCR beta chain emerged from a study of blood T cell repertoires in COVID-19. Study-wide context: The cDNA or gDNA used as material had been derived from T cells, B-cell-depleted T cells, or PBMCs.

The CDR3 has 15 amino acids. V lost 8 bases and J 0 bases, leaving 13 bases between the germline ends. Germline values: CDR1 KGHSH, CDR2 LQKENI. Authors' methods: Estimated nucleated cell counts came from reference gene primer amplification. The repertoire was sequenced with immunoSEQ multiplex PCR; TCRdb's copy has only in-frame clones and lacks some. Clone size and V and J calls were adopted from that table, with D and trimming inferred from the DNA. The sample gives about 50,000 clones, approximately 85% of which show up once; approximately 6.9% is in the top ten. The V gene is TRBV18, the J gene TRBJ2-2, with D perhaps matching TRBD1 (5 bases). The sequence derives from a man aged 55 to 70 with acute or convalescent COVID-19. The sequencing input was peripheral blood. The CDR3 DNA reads TGTGCCAGCACCGACAGTTTCGCGAACACCGGGGAGCTGTTTTTT. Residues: CASTDSFANTGELFF. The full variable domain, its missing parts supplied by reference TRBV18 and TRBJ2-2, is NAGVMQNPRHLVRRRGQEARLRCSPMKGHSHVYWYRQLPEEGLKFMVYLQKENIIDESGMPKERFSAEFPKEGPSILRIQQVVRGDSAAYFCASTDSFANTGELFFGEGSRLTVL.